The subject of this entry is one TCR beta chain. The antigen this receptor binds is unknown. No qualities accompany the bases; no much larger clone lies one base away. The CDR3 has 15 amino acids, counting the end cysteine and phenylalanine. CDR3 DNA is the only sequence kept; it has 45 bases, read in frame from the first base. CDR1 and CDR2, looked up from the germline V gene, are LGHNA and YNFKEQ. Germline trimming: 1 base from V, 7 bases from J; junction bases outside gene matches: 2. This sample was included in a study of T cell responses to AZD1222 COVID-19 vaccine (dated by TCRdb to the early 2020s). Looking at the study overall: Because spike-specific TCR depth and breadth did not differ between the two schedules, AZD1222 recipients who got a second dose at roughly 4 weeks were pooled with those who got a second dose at roughly 12 weeks. A total of around 240 trial participants underwent TCR sequencing, of whom roughly 210 received two doses of AZD1222 and about 25 received two doses of the MenACWY control vaccine. Trial participants were enrolled by age into subgroups of 18-55, 56-69 and 70-plus years, and about 150, 27 and 61 TCR-sequenced participants, respectively, were included in these subgroups. Findings and caveats that apply to the study as a whole: No day 14 peak-response samples were available, so repertoires were characterized only after the peak T cell response. Nearly half of unique spike-specific TCRs reportedly recognized epitopes outside regions mutated in the B.1.351 and B.1.1.7 variants. A significant rise in spike-specific TCR breadth and depth was observed after two AZD1222 doses relative to day 0 and relative to MenACWY recipients. Vaccine-associated CD4 TCRs spanned the whole spike protein, with dominant responses in regions 160-218 and 743-854. In the small 56-69-year group, the increase in depth fell short of significance, most likely because of low power. Conclusions about previously exposed vaccinees were limited because only six AZD1222 recipients were SARS-CoV-2 seropositive at baseline. Participants were mostly white British, with more females than males. The authors suggested clonal diversity may have been underestimated.

This sample's time point label indicates: baseline before first vaccination. Vaccinee samples were obtained from the UK trials COV001 and COV002, which included a single-blind randomized controlled phase 2/3 trial of AZD1222 (ChAdOx1 nCoV-19) in healthy adults. For TCRbeta chain sequencing, PBMC samples were collected from trial participants at day 0 and at day 28 after the second dose. The CDR3 regions of human TCRbeta chains were analyzed by immunosequencing. The authors' analysis ran thus. TCRs in the repertoires were matched against a reference library of SARS-CoV-2-specific TCRs that had been generated with the MIRA antigen-specificity platform. Breadth was defined as the fraction of unique TCRs that were SARS-CoV-2-associated, and depth was defined as the fraction of total T cells that were SARS-CoV-2-associated. Each spike-specific TCR was assigned to its reactive spike region and to a CD4 or CD8 class using the MIRA data. Log10-transformed breadth and depth values were compared by one-way ANOVA with Sidak's multiple comparisons tests. Not all clones reach the TCRdb copy of this immuneACCESS table, which keeps in-frame sequences only. Checked studies attribute under half of the gap to unresolved V genes and leave the rest unexplained. The D gene and trimming were derived from the DNA, and the V and J assignments and clone size from that table. This sample is represented by 75,000 to 100,000 clones; 80% to 90% of them were singletons. The ten largest make up approximately 1.5% of the sample.

The origin of this receptor is an adult in good health. The source was peripheral blood, collected on day 0 of AZD1222 vaccination. This sequence uses TRBV4-2 and TRBJ1-4, with 11 central nucleotides matching TRBD1. For the CDR3, the sequence is CASSQAGTGGEKLFF. The DNA sequence follows: TGTGCCAGCAGCCAAGCCGGGACAGGGGGTGAAAAACTGTTTTTT.